The clone carrying this TCR beta chain has just a few counts. Its antigen is as yet unknown. The data are from a study of T cells after yellow fever vaccination. Study details: Some fractions had low cell numbers, and these were prepared with SMART-Seq v4 Ultra Low Input. The study, taken as a whole, reports: Most primary-vaccination clones recurred post-booster (around 97% CD4, just over 85% CD8). Relatively few clonotypes were ones that appeared in both CD4 and CD8 compartments.

UMIs and a universal primer site were added when TCR cDNA was made by 5'RACE template switching. TCRdb ran MiXCR on the 5' RACE reads and lists one entry per CDR3 protein. Of approximately 300,000 distinct CDR3 sequences in the sample, roughly 8.7% were seen once. The CDR3 is made up of 13 amino acids. In germline, CDR1 is SGHDN, CDR2 FVKESK. The V end was cut by 5 bases, the J end by 2 bases, with 9 bases between. Here the sequenced sample was PBMCs, taken on the day of the first yellow fever vaccination. The clonotype was recovered from a man between 18 and 29 years old who received the YFV17D yellow fever vaccine. The V call is TRBV14, the J call TRBJ1-2; D possibly corresponds to TRBD1 (6 bases). This CDR3 is CASSWGQNYGYTF. The CDR3 bases are TGTGCCAGCAGCTGGGGGCAGAACTATGGCTACACCTTC.